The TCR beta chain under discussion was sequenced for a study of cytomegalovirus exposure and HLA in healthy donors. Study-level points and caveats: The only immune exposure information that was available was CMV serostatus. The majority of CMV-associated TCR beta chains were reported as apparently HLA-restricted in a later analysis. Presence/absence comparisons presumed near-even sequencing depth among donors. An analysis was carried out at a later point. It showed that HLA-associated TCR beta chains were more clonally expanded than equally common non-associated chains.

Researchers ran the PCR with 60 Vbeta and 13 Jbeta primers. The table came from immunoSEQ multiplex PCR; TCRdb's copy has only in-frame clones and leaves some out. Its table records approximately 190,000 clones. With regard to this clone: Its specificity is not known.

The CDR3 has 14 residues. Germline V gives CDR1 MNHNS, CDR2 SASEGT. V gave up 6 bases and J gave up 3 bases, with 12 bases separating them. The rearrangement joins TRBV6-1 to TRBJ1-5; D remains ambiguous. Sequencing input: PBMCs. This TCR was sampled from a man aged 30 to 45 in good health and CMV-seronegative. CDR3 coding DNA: TGTGCCAGCAGCATACAGCCTTTCAATCAGCCCCAGCATTTT. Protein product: CASSIQPFNQPQHF.